Below are 12 T cell receptor beta chains sequenced from a single sample in a study of blood T cell repertoires in COVID-19. Profiling relied on immunoSEQ multiplex PCR, and the TCRdb table lists in-frame clones only, not all of them. Among some 200,000 clones listed, less than 90% were seen once. The specimen sequenced was peripheral blood. The receptor set was obtained from an elderly woman with active or convalescent COVID-19.

V usage is TRBV11-1 and J usage is TRBJ1-1; TRBD1 might be the D (6 bases). Germline V gene lookup returns CDR1 SGHAT and CDR2 FQDESV (reference sequence). V lost 4 bases and J lost 6, with 15 bases in between. The CDR3 has 14 amino acids. CDR3 DNA: TGTGCCAGCAGCTCCCAGGGGAGAGCCGCTGAAGCTTTCTTT. Amino acids: CASSSQGRAAEAFF.

V gene TRBV23-1 combines with J gene TRBJ2-3; 11 nucleotides match TRBD2. TRBV23-1 is designated an ORF whose function remains uncertain. The CDR3 covers 19 residues. V gave up 3 bases and J gave up 2 bases; unmatched junction bases: 13. This CDR3 is CASSHPVAGGHEDTDTQYF. For the CDR3, the DNA is TGCGCCAGCAGTCATCCTGTAGCGGGGGGGCATGAGGACACAGATACGCAGTATTTT.

The V gene is TRBV11-2, the J gene TRBJ2-3; TRBD2 aligns across 10 bases. The CDR3 length is 16 residues. The V and J ends lost 5 bases and 4 bases, in that order; junction bases with no gene match: 9. The germline gives CDR1 SGHAT, CDR2 FQNNGV. In DNA, the CDR3 is TGTGCCAGCAGCCCCCTTCTAGCGGGAGTAGCAGATACGCAGTATTTT. This translates into CASSPLLAGVADTQYF.

The chain carries TRBV7-9 and TRBJ1-1; 9 bases agree with TRBD1. J lost 0 bases, V lost 7 bases, and 3 bases had no gene match. The CDR3 consists of 14 residues. CDR1 SEHNR and CDR2 FQNEAQ come from the germline V gene (reference sequence). Here the CDR3 DNA reads TGTGCCAGCATATGGACAGGGGTGAACACTGAAGCTTTCTTT. Protein product: CASIWTGVNTEAFF.

CDR3 DNA: TGTGCCAGCAGCATAACAGGGTGGGGTGAGCAGTTCTTC. Translated: CASSITGWGEQFF. The chain carries TRBV5-6 and TRBJ2-1; weak D call: TRBD1 (6 bases). Trimming left V 4 bases short and J 9 bases short, with 14 bases between. In germline, CDR1 is SGHDT, CDR2 YYEEEE. The CDR3 sequence is 13 residues long.

This clone has just one count. The chain recombines TRBV6-2 or TRBV6-3 with TRBJ2-6; 11 nucleotides agree with TRBD1. Germline CDR1 MNHEY, CDR2 SVGEGT. Unmatched junction bases numbered 7, after V lost 5 bases and J lost 1 base. This CDR3 has 18 residues. The chain's CDR3 is CASSDRDRGISGANVLTF. CDR3 bases: TGTGCCAGCAGTGACCGGGACAGGGGGATTTCTGGGGCCAACGTCCTGACTTTC.

The J gene is TRBJ1-2, the V gene TRBV30, with D possibly being TRBD1 (5 bases). The length of the CDR3 is 14 residues. Germline V lookup: CDR1 GTSNPN, CDR2 SVGIG (reference sequence). V lost 0 bases, J lost 4 bases, and 12 bases lay in between. The CDR3 loop reads CAWSVATESYGYTF. The DNA for the CDR3 is TGTGCCTGGAGTGTAGCGACAGAAAGCTATGGCTACACCTTC.

The gene calls are TRBV5-1 and TRBJ2-3; 7 bases are a match to TRBD2. The CDR3 runs to 14 residues. Unmatched junction bases numbered 6, after V lost 4 bases and J lost 4 bases. CDR1 is SGHRS and CDR2 is YFSETQ in the germline V gene. CDR3 DNA: TGCGCCAGCAGCCTTAGTCTAGCGGCAGATACGCAGTATTTT. This encodes CASSLSLAADTQYF.

The chain is built from TRBV6-1 and TRBJ2-3; the match to TRBD1 covers 9 bases. V dropped 0 bases and J dropped 2; count of bases not matched to a gene: 3. Germline-derived CDR1 and CDR2 are MNHNS and SASEGT. The CDR3 consists of 16 residues. This CDR3 reads CASSEANRGLTDTQYF. The CDR3 DNA is TGTGCCAGCAGTGAAGCGAACAGGGGGCTCACAGATACGCAGTATTTT.

This rearrangement joins TRBV11-2 to TRBJ2-1; D may be TRBD2 (5 bases). V lost 1 base and J 4 bases, leaving 20 bases between the germline ends. CDR3 length: 18 amino acids. Germline assignment: CDR1 SGHAT and CDR2 FQNNGV. Here the CDR3 DNA reads TGTGCCAGCAGCTTAGGACCCCCTGGGGTAGGAGGTTACAATGAGCAGTTCTTC. Translation gives CASSLGPPGVGGYNEQFF.

This chain connects TRBV19 to TRBJ1-1; D remains unclear. Per germline, CDR1 LNHDA and CDR2 SQIVND (reference sequence). This CDR3 is 12 amino acids long. The V end was cut by 5 bases, the J end by 6 bases, with 10 bases between. The CDR3: CASSPQFPEAFF. CDR3 coding DNA: TGTGCCAGTAGTCCCCAATTTCCTGAAGCTTTCTTT.

The chain joins TRBV28 to TRBJ2-3, with D possibly TRBD2 on 5 matching bases. The germline V gene has CDR1 MDHEN and CDR2 SYDVKM. This CDR3 region has 13 residues. The CDR3 DNA is TGTGTGGGCCCTACCTACGGGAAAGATACGCAGTATTTT. Translating gives CVGPTYGKDTQYF.